What follows are 3 T cell receptor beta chains derived from one specimen sequenced in a study of blood T cell repertoires in COVID-19 (dated by TCRdb to the early 2020s). Library method: the immunoSEQ multiplex PCR assay. Held by TCRdb, this immuneACCESS table contains in-frame sequences only and omits some clones. Under half of the omission traces to an unresolved V gene where checked; the cause of the rest is unknown. The sample data list about 500,000 clones, and 89% of these were observed just once. The ten largest clones add up to around 0.9% of the sample. The sequencing input was peripheral blood. The origin of the receptors is a man between 18 and 35 years old with COVID-19, enrolled during active disease.

The rearrangement joins TRBV5-5 to TRBJ2-5; possibly TRBD2 for D (6 bases). The CDR3 runs 14 residues. Trimming took off 3 bases at V and 1 base at J, with 10 bases between the two ends. Germline V gene sequence: CDR1 SGHKS, CDR2 YYEKEE (reference sequence). DNA for the CDR3: TGTGCCAGCAGCTCGCTAGCGACCCAAGAGACCCAGTACTTC. Translation gives CASSSLATQETQYF.

This rearrangement joins TRBV3-1 (or the pseudogene TRBV3-2) to TRBJ2-7; D may be TRBD2 (6 bases). CDR1 is LGHDT, CDR2 YNNKEL, per germline (reference sequence). V shed 4 bases and J shed 2 bases, with 9 bases lying between them. The CDR3 sequence is 13 residues long. Here the CDR3 reads CASSLSGAYEQYF. The CDR3 DNA follows: TGTGCCAGCAGCCTGTCGGGGGCCTACGAGCAGTACTTC.

The chain carries TRBV2 and TRBJ2-7; the D is unclear. Looked up from germline, CDR1 is SNHLY and CDR2 is FYNNEI. The CDR3 length is 11 residues. The ends were cut back, 7 bases at V and 0 bases at J, with 4 bases in the middle. CDR3 loop: CASTPSYEQYF. The DNA of the CDR3 is TGTGCCAGCACTCCCTCCTACGAGCAGTACTTC. Based on the CDR3 plus reference TRBV2 and TRBJ2-7, the full variable domain is EPEVTQTPSHQVTQMGQEVILRCVPISNHLYFYWYRQILGQKVEFLVSFYNNEISEKSEIFDDQFSVERPDGSNFTLKIRSTKLEDSAMYFCASTPSYEQYFGPGTRLTVT.